The entry that follows covers one T cell receptor (beta chain) sequence. The antigen is unknown. This record belongs to a study of identical twins. Regarding the study as a whole: Compared with unrelated sharing, twin-shared out-of-frame alpha sequences had more low-probability sequences.

Template switching added a universal primer site, and cDNA bore unique molecular identifiers. TCRdb recomputed calls from the 5' RACE reads with MiXCR, one row per CDR3 protein. The sample has approximately 230,000 distinct CDR3 sequences, 6% to 7% seen once; the top ten hold 13% to 15%. The CDR3 is made up of 14 amino acids. V lost 5 bases and J 1 base, leaving 10 bases between the germline ends. The same sample was also used in a study of T cells expressing NK-cell markers.

The sample comprised CD8+ T cells sorted from blood. This clonotype was obtained from a woman younger than 35 in good health. This chain uses TRBV12-3 or TRBV12-4 with TRBJ2-3; a weak D match, TRBD2 (6 bases). DNA of the CDR3: TGTGCCAGCAGTGGGTCTAGCGGCACAGATACGCAGTATTTT. Its protein product is CASSGSSGTDTQYF.